The entry that follows covers one TCR beta chain sequence. Antigen specificity is unknown. This specimen belongs to a study of PD-1 blockade in classical Hodgkin lymphoma. The time point: cycle 4 day 1 (C4D1), after less than 7 weeks of nivolumab. Each patient's relapse followed autologous stem cell transplantation, and brentuximab vedotin exposure varied. The authors purified CD4+ T cells from thawed PBMCs by magnetic negative selection. Some clones are missing from TCRdb's copy, which holds only in-frame ones; the method was immunoSEQ multiplex PCR. The sample contains around 31,000 clones, around 84% of which appear only once. The CDR3 covers 13 residues. V gave up 5 bases and J gave up 1 base, with 9 bases separating them. Germline assignment: CDR1 SGHRS and CDR2 YFSETQ. Study-level findings and limits: Compared with healthy donors, newly diagnosed patients reportedly showed lower baseline TCR diversity.

The sample in question was CD4+ T cells from blood, obtained before the fourth cycle of nivolumab. The rearrangement links TRBV5-1 to TRBJ1-2; D is undetermined. This receptor was identified in a human donor with classical Hodgkin lymphoma. The CDR3 DNA reads as TGCGCCAGCAGTATAGACCATAACTATGGCTACACCTTC. This codes for CASSIDHNYGYTF. The full variable domain, rest sourced from reference TRBV5-1 and TRBJ1-2, is KAGVTQTPRYLIKTRGQQVTLSCSPISGHRSVSWYQQTPGQGLQFLFEYFSETQRNKGNFPGRFSGRQFSNSRSEMNVSTLELGDSALYLCASSIDHNYGYTFGSGTRLTVV.